This record covers a single T cell receptor beta chain. Libraries were prepared by immunoSEQ multiplex PCR; TCRdb keeps only in-frame clonotypes and omits some of them. The table includes about 330,000 clones, around 88% detected once. These data are taken from a study of blood T cell repertoires in COVID-19. What was sequenced was peripheral blood. The source is a woman aged 50 to 60 with acute or convalescent COVID-19.

CDR3 residues: CAIRGDTEAFF. The CDR3, as DNA: TGTGCCATCAGAGGGGACACTGAAGCTTTCTTT. This chain joins TRBV10-3 and TRBJ1-1, with D maybe TRBD1 (5 bases). V was cut by 6 bases and J by 3 bases, with 5 bases left in between. Germline V gene data show CDR1 as ENHRY and CDR2 as SYGVKD. The CDR3 is made up of 11 amino acids.